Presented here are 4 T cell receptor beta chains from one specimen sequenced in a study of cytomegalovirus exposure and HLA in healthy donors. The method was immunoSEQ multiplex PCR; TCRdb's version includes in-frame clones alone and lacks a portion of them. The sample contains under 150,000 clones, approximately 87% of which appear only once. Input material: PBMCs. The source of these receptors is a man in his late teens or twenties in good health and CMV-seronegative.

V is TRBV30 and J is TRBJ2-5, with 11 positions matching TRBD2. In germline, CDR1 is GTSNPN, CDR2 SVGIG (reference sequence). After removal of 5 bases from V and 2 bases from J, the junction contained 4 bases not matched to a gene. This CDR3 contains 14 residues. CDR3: CAWDSGRGQETQYF. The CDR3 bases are TGTGCCTGGGATAGCGGGAGGGGGCAAGAGACCCAGTACTTC. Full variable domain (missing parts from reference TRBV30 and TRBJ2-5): SQTIHQWPATLVQPVGSPLSLECTVEGTSNPNLYWYRQAAGRGLQLLFYSVGIGQISSEVPQNLSASRPQDRQFILSSKKLLLSDSGFYLCAWDSGRGQETQYFGPGTRLLVL.

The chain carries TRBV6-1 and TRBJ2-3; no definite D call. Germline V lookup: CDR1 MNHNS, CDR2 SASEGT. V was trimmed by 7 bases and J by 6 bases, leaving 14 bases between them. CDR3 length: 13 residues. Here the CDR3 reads CASTRLLGDTQYF. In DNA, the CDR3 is TGTGCCAGCACTAGGCTCCTCGGGGATACGCAGTATTTT.

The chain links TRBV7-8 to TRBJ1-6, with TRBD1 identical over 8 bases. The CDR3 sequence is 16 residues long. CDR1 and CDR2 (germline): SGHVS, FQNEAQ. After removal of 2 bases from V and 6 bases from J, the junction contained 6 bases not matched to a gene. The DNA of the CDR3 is TGTGCCAGCAGCTTACCCGGACAGGGAGTTAATTCACCCCTCCACTTT. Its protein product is CASSLPGQGVNSPLHF. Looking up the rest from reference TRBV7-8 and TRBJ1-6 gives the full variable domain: GAGVSQSPRYKVAKRGQDVALRCDPISGHVSLFWYQQALGQGPEFLTYFQNEAQLDKSGLPSDRFFAERPEGSVSTLKIQRTQQEDSAVYLCASSLPGQGVNSPLHFGNGTRLTVT.

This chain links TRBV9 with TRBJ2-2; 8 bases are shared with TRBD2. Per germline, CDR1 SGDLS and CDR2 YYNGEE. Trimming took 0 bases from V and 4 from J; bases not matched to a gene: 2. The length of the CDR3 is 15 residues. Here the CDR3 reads CASSVAGGGTGELFF. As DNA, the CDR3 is TGTGCCAGCAGCGTAGCGGGAGGGGGCACCGGGGAGCTGTTTTTT.